This TCR beta chain was recorded in a study of blood T cells in healthy people across ages. The study drew donors from healthy Caucasian individuals in Russia aged about 6 to 90. It was with a sample-barcoded 5' primer and a J-beta primer mix that a second PCR of about 7 to 12 cycles was run. TCRdb re-derived calls from the 5' RACE reads in MiXCR, one entry per CDR3 protein. The table records about 780,000 distinct CDR3 sequences, about 47% of them present only once. CDR3 length: 14 amino acids. V shed 4 bases and J 6 bases; nucleotides not matched to a gene: 3. CDR1 is SQVTM and CDR2 is ANQGSEA in the germline V gene.

This clonotype was obtained from a man older than 75 in good health. Sequenced input: blood. This chain connects TRBV29-1 to TRBJ2-1, with 13 bases identical to TRBD2. The CDR3 nucleotides read TGCAGCGTTGGGACTAGCGGGAGCCGCAATGAGCAGTTCTTC. This encodes CSVGTSGSRNEQFF.